These 28 T cell receptor beta chains were all obtained from the same sample, sequenced in a study of T cell responses to AZD1222 COVID-19 vaccine. Data came from immunoSEQ multiplex PCR; TCRdb stores just in-frame clones and leaves some out. Of some 200,000 clones in the sample, approximately 91% were seen once. This specimen was peripheral blood, taken on day 0 of AZD1222 vaccination. The receptors here all came from an adult in good health.

This clone occurred a few times. The rearrangement links TRBV5-8 to TRBJ2-7, with TRBD1 matching 7 bases. V shed 0 bases, J shed 3 bases, and the junction held 6 bases outside the gene matches. The CDR3 is 15 amino acids. The germline gives CDR1 SGHTS, CDR2 YDEGEE. The CDR3: CASSLGQGRYYEQYF. DNA for the CDR3: TGTGCCAGCAGCTTGGGACAGGGTCGGTACTACGAGCAGTACTTC.

The chain links TRBV27 to TRBJ1-2, with TRBD1 matching 9 bases. Looked up from germline, CDR1 is MNHEY and CDR2 is SMNVEV (reference sequence). Trimming took 5 bases from V and 8 from J; bases not matched to a gene: 12. CDR3 length: 15 amino acids. The CDR3 loop reads CASSTRTGTGIGYTF. The DNA for the CDR3 is TGTGCCAGCAGTACTAGAACCGGGACAGGGATAGGCTACACCTTC.

As to this clone: An end of the junction differs from the germline gene, which may be a read error. DNA for the CDR3: TGTGCCAGCAGTCCTAATGTGCCGGGACTAGTTGCATTC. Its protein product is CASSPNVPGLVAF. The chain carries TRBV27 and TRBJ2-7; 8 bases are shared with TRBD2. CDR3 length: 13 amino acids. CDR1 is MNHEY, CDR2 SMNVEV, per germline (reference sequence).

The rearrangement uses TRBV7-6 and TRBJ2-7; TRBD2 matches 7 bases. In germline, CDR1 is SGHVS, CDR2 FNYEAQ. V lost 5 bases and J lost 5; bases outside the gene matches: 12. This CDR3 is 15 amino acids long. The CDR3 is CASSGSGTSSNEQYF. CDR3 coding DNA: TGTGCCAGCAGCGGGAGCGGGACCTCTTCTAACGAGCAGTACTTC.

The chain links TRBV5-8 to TRBJ1-5; D call uncertain. The length of the CDR3 is 14 residues. The germline CDR1 and CDR2 sequences are SGHTS and YDEGEE. The germline V and J ends were trimmed by 7 bases and 1 base, with 12 bases remaining between them. CDR3 nucleotides: TGTGCCAGCTCCCCGGACCAGAGCAATCAGCCCCAGCATTTT. As protein: CASSPDQSNQPQHF.

This chain joins TRBV9 and TRBJ1-1; D call uncertain. Trimming cost V 4 bases and J 1 base, with 14 bases left between them. CDR3 size: 15 residues. Germline V CDR1 and CDR2: SGDLS, YYNGEE. In nucleotides, the CDR3 is TGTGCCAGCAGCCCCCGGGCTATTTCGAACACTGAAGCTTTCTTT. This codes for CASSPRAISNTEAFF.

The gene calls are TRBV15 and TRBJ1-2, with 10 bases matching TRBD1. The ends lost 8 bases at V and 4 bases at J; junction bases unmatched: 1. CDR1 is LNHNV and CDR2 is YYDKDF in the germline V gene (reference sequence). CDR3 length equals 12 residues. Here the CDR3 DNA reads TGTGCCACCCGGACAGGGGGCTATGGCTACACCTTC. It codes for CATRTGGYGYTF.

The chain links TRBV2 to TRBJ1-5; D not resolved. The CDR3 totals 14 residues. The germline V and J ends were trimmed by 3 bases and 5 bases, with 11 bases remaining between them. Looked up from germline, CDR1 is SNHLY and CDR2 is FYNNEI. CDR3 sequence reads: CASSEMAGDQPQHF. DNA for the CDR3: TGTGCCAGCAGTGAGATGGCAGGCGATCAGCCCCAGCATTTT.

This rearrangement joins TRBV5-4 to TRBJ1-1, with D possibly being TRBD1 (5 bases). CDR3 length: 14 residues. V dropped 4 bases and J dropped 6 bases, with 16 bases sitting between them. Germline V gene sequence: CDR1 SGHNT, CDR2 YYREEE (reference sequence). CDR3 DNA: TGTGCCAGCAGCCCGGGACGACCTGGCGCTGAAGCTTTCTTT. This sequence encodes CASSPGRPGAEAFF.

The chain joins TRBV11-1 to TRBJ1-1; perhaps TRBD1 as D (6 bases). Trimming shortened V by 1 base and J by 0 bases, and 9 bases separated the two germline ends. The CDR3 sequence is 15 residues long. Germline V gene lookup returns CDR1 SGHAT and CDR2 FQDESV (reference sequence). CDR3 bases: TGTGCCAGCAGCTTAGGAAGGGACATGAACACTGAAGCTTTCTTT. Translation gives CASSLGRDMNTEAFF.

J is TRBJ1-5 and V is TRBV11-2, with 10 bases matching TRBD1. V was clipped by 5 bases and J by 9 bases; unmatched bases: 10. The CDR3 consists of 15 residues. Per germline, CDR1 SGHAT and CDR2 FQNNGV. The CDR3 reads CASSAGTGVTRPQHF. In DNA form, the CDR3 reads TGTGCCAGCAGCGCAGGGACAGGGGTAACTCGGCCCCAGCATTTT.

With respect to this clone: The sample holds other DNA sequences that translate to the same CDR3. The chain carries TRBV5-1 and TRBJ2-7, with TRBD1 matching 7 bases. V lost 4 bases to trimming and J lost 3 bases; unmatched junction nucleotides: 1. From germline, CDR1 is SGHRS and CDR2 YFSETQ. CDR3 length: 12 residues. The CDR3 here is CASSRDSYEQYF. CDR3 bases: TGCGCCAGCAGCCGGGACAGCTACGAGCAGTACTTC.

CDR3 DNA sequence: TGTGCCAGTAGTATAAAACAGGAGGTGTCCGGGGAGCTGTTTTTT. Protein sequence: CASSIKQEVSGELFF. The chain joins TRBV19 to TRBJ2-2, with D possibly being TRBD1 or TRBD2 (5 bases each). V was cut by 2 bases and J by 6 bases, with 13 bases left in between. CDR1 and CDR2 (germline): LNHDA, SQIVND (reference sequence). The CDR3 is made up of 15 amino acids.

The chain links TRBV7-8 to TRBJ1-1; D may be TRBD1 (5 bases). This CDR3 spans 17 amino acids. Germline-derived CDR1 and CDR2 are SGHVS and FQNEAQ. The ends were cut back, 5 bases at V and 4 bases at J, with 23 bases in the middle. The CDR3 nucleotides are TGTGCCAGCAGCCCAGTCCCGGGACTGTGGTTGGTCACTGAAGCTTTCTTT. Its protein product is CASSPVPGLWLVTEAFF.

A single count supports this clone. The chain uses TRBV5-6 and TRBJ1-1; 7 bases agree with TRBD1. Germline CDR1 is SGHDT and CDR2 is YYEEEE. The CDR3 spans 14 residues. The V segment lost 3 bases and the J segment 8 bases; nucleotides outside the gene matches: 10. CDR3 amino acids: CASSWGVGTVEAFF. CDR3 nucleotide sequence: TGTGCCAGCAGCTGGGGGGTTGGGACAGTCGAAGCTTTCTTT.

This sequence joins TRBV7-9 and TRBJ1-5, with D unclear. CDR1 is SEHNR, CDR2 FQNEAQ, per germline (reference sequence). This CDR3 is built from 14 residues. With 1 base removed from V and 5 bases from J, the gap between germline ends came to 9 bases. CDR3 coding DNA: TGTGCCAGCAGCTTAGATGCCAGGCATCAGCCCCAGCATTTT. Translation: CASSLDARHQPQHF.

The chain uses TRBV6-5 and TRBJ2-7; possible D gene TRBD2, 6 bases. Germline V CDR1 and CDR2: MNHEY, SVGAGI. The V end lost 8 bases, the J end lost 3 bases, and 17 bases lay between the germline ends. The CDR3 totals 14 residues. The CDR3 is CASSRRAGNYEQYF. As DNA, the CDR3 is TGTGCCAGCTCCAGGAGGGCGGGGAACTACGAGCAGTACTTC.

The V call is TRBV5-6, the J call TRBJ1-1; TRBD1 aligns across 8 bases. Germline V CDR1 and CDR2: SGHDT, YYEEEE. Unmatched junction bases numbered 8, after V lost 3 bases and J lost 4 bases. The CDR3 has 15 residues. The DNA for the CDR3 is TGTGCCAGCAGCTCCTACAGGGGGGAAGGCACTGAAGCTTTCTTT. Translating gives CASSSYRGEGTEAFF.

The rearrangement joins TRBV11-2 to TRBJ2-1, with D possibly TRBD1 on 6 matching bases. Looked up from germline, CDR1 is SGHAT and CDR2 is FQNNGV. The CDR3 loop spans 13 amino acids. V lost 5 bases to trimming and J lost 11 bases, with 16 bases between them. The CDR3, as DNA: TGTGCCAGCAGCCCTTACAGGGAATATCAGCAGTTCTTC. Translating gives CASSPYREYQQFF.

This clone is a singleton in its sample. This chain uses TRBV18 with TRBJ1-6; the D gene is possibly TRBD1 (6 bases). This CDR3 is built from 14 residues. V gave up 4 bases and J gave up 7 bases, with 11 bases separating them. From germline, CDR1 is KGHSH and CDR2 LQKENI. This CDR3 reads CASSRRDTNSPLHF. In DNA, the CDR3 is TGTGCCAGCTCACGCCGGGACACAAATTCACCCCTCCACTTT.

The rearrangement links TRBV4-3 to TRBJ2-2, with a tentative D call TRBD2 (5 bases). CDR1 is LGHNA and CDR2 is YSLEER in the germline V gene. The CDR3 spans 15 residues. Deletions cut 1 base from V and 4 bases from J, with 10 bases between. The CDR3 region has the DNA TGCGCCAGCAGCCAAGCCTGGGAGTTCACCGGGGAGCTGTTTTTT. It codes for CASSQAWEFTGELFF.

The chain recombines TRBV2 with TRBJ2-1, with D possibly being TRBD1 or TRBD2 (6 bases each). The CDR3 length is 14 residues. Germline assignment: CDR1 SNHLY and CDR2 FYNNEI. Trimming took 4 bases from V and 6 from J, leaving 13 bases between them. CDR3 loop: CASSGGGNGNEQFF. The CDR3 DNA follows: TGTGCCAGCAGTGGAGGGGGGAATGGCAATGAGCAGTTCTTC. Variable domain in full (rest from reference TRBV2 and TRBJ2-1): EPEVTQTPSHQVTQMGQEVILRCVPISNHLYFYWYRQILGQKVEFLVSFYNNEISEKSEIFDDQFSVERPDGSNFTLKIRSTKLEDSAMYFCASSGGGNGNEQFFGPGTRLTVL.

This clone has a handful of counts. Other DNA sequences in the same sample also yield this CDR3. The chain is built from TRBV5-1 and TRBJ1-1; D is unresolved. Trimming cost V 0 bases and J 1 base, with 4 bases left between them. Germline loops: CDR1 SGHRS, CDR2 YFSETQ. The CDR3 is made up of 13 amino acids. DNA of the CDR3: TGCGCCAGCAGCTTGGACACGAACACTGAAGCTTTCTTT. Translation gives CASSLDTNTEAFF. The full variable domain, rest sourced from reference TRBV5-1 and TRBJ1-1, is KAGVTQTPRYLIKTRGQQVTLSCSPISGHRSVSWYQQTPGQGLQFLFEYFSETQRNKGNFPGRFSGRQFSNSRSEMNVSTLELGDSALYLCASSLDTNTEAFFGQGTRLTVV.

The chain couples TRBV4-1 to TRBJ2-1; D might be TRBD2 (6 bases). This CDR3 region has 17 residues. Germline-derived CDR1 and CDR2 are MGHRA and YSYEKL. The germline V and J ends were trimmed by 2 bases and 4 bases, with 18 bases remaining between them. CDR3 sequence (DNA): TGCGCCAGCAGCCAATGGTCGGGGGAGCTGCTTTACAATGAGCAGTTCTTC. Protein product: CASSQWSGELLYNEQFF.

J is TRBJ1-6 and V is TRBV4-1; 10 positions match TRBD1. In germline, CDR1 is MGHRA, CDR2 YSYEKL. V shed 3 bases and J 5 bases; nucleotides not matched to a gene: 10. CDR3 length: 18 residues. CDR3 in amino acids: CASSHGKHDRGHNSPLHF. The CDR3, as DNA: TGCGCCAGCAGCCACGGAAAACACGACAGGGGGCATAATTCACCCCTCCACTTT.

The chain has TRBV9 and TRBJ1-2; the D is unclear. In germline, CDR1 is SGDLS, CDR2 YYNGEE. The V end lost 0 bases, the J end lost 0 bases, and 6 bases lay between the germline ends. The CDR3 is 14 amino acids. The CDR3, as DNA: TGTGCCAGCAGCGTAGAACCCTCTAACTATGGCTACACCTTC. It encodes CASSVEPSNYGYTF.

For the CDR3, the DNA is TGTGCCAGCAGGGGGGGTTCCTACGAGCAGTACTTC. Residues: CASRGGSYEQYF. This chain uses TRBV12-3 or TRBV12-4 with TRBJ2-7; D might be TRBD2 (6 bases). The V end lost 6 bases, the J end lost 1 base, and 7 bases lay between the germline ends. This CDR3 is 12 amino acids long.

The rearrangement joins TRBV19 to TRBJ1-1; TRBD1 matches 9 bases. Per germline, CDR1 LNHDA and CDR2 SQIVND (reference sequence). The CDR3 is made up of 16 amino acids. V was clipped by 6 bases and J by 0 bases; unmatched bases: 8. In nucleotides, the CDR3 is TGTGCCAGTAGCCCGGGACAGGGCGTCGTGAACACTGAAGCTTTCTTT. Translation gives CASSPGQGVVNTEAFF. The full variable domain, in which reference TRBV19 and TRBJ1-1 provide the parts outside the CDR3, is DGGITQSPKYLFRKEGQNVTLSCEQNLNHDAMYWYRQDPGQGLRLIYYSQIVNDFQKGDIAEGYSVSREKKESFPLTVTSAQKNPTAFYLCASSPGQGVVNTEAFFGQGTRLTVV.